The clone carrying this T cell receptor (beta chain) has a count of ten or more. Antigen specificity is unknown. The sample belongs to a study of T-cell memory formation after mild COVID-19. Study-wide results and limits: Nothing showed for sure that second-wave clones peaking on day 37 were SARS-CoV-2 specific.

This CDR3 contains 14 residues. With 2 bases removed from V and 7 bases from J, the gap between germline ends came to 12 bases. TCRdb passed the 5' RACE reads through MiXCR, listing each CDR3 protein once. In the table there are fewer than 200,000 distinct CDR3 sequences, about a fifth of which are singletons. The V and J genes are TRBV12-3 or TRBV12-4 and TRBJ2-1; a weak D match, TRBD1 (5 bases). The sequenced sample was PBMCs or a T cell subset sorted from them (not recorded which). This TCR came from a man aged 18 to 35 who had mild COVID-19 (a few samples of this study predate the infection). Cell type and time point are not known. CDR3 sequence (DNA): TGTGCCAGCAGTTTACCCCAGGGTCGAAATGAGCAGTTCTTC. Amino acid sequence: CASSLPQGRNEQFF.